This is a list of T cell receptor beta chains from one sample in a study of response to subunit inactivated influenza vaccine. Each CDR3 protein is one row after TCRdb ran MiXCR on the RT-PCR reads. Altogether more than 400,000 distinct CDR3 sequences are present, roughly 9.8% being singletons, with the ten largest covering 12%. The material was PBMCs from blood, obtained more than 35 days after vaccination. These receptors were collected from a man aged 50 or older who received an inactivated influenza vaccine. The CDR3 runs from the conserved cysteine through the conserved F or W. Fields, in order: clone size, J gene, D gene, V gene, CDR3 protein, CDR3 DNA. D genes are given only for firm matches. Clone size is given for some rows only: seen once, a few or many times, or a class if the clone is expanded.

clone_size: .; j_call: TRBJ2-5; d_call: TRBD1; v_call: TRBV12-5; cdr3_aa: CASKVDRGETQYF; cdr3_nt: TGTGCTAGTAAAGTCGACAGGGGGGAGACCCAGTACTTC
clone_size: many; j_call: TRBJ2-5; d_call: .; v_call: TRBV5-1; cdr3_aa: CASSPEAGVETQYF; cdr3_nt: TGCGCCAGCAGCCCCGAGGCGGGTGTGGAGACCCAGTACTTC
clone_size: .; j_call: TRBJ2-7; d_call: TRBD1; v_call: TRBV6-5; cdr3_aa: CASSYSTGFAFYEQYF; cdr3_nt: TGTGCCAGCAGTTACTCGACAGGGTTCGCATTCTACGAGCAGTACTTC
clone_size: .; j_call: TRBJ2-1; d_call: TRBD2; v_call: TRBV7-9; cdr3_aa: CASSLIVGLAGEDEQFF; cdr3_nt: TGTGCCAGCAGCTTAATTGTTGGGTTAGCGGGAGAGGATGAGCAGTTCTTC
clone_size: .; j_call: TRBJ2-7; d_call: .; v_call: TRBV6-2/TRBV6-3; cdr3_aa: CASSRSSDSYEQYF; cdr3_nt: TGTGCCAGCAGTAGGTCGTCAGATTCCTACGAGCAGTACTTC
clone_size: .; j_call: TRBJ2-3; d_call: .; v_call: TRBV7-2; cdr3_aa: CASSRVRLRGDTQYF; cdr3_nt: TGTGCCAGCAGCCGGGTACGGTTGCGAGGAGATACGCAGTATTTT
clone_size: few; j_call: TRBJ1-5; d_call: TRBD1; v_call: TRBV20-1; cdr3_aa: CSARAGTGGPYSNQPQHF; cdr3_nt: TGCAGTGCTAGAGCCGGGACAGGGGGCCCCTATAGCAATCAGCCCCAGCATTTT
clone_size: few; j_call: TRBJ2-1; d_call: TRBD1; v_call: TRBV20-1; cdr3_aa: CSATGTGANEQFF; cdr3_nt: TGCAGTGCTACCGGGACAGGGGCCAATGAGCAGTTCTTC
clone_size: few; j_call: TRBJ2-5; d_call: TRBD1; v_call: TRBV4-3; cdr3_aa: CASSQAIRTGETQYF; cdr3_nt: TGCGCCAGCAGCCAAGCCATTAGGACAGGAGAGACCCAGTACTTC
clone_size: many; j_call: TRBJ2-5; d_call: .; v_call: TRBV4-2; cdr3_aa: CASSQGTGPWTQYF; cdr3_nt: TGTGCCAGCAGCCAAGGGACTGGGCCCTGGACCCAGTACTTC
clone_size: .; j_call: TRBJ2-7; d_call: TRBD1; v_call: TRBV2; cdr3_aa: CASKKGGTGLYEQYF; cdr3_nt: TGTGCCAGCAAAAAAGGGGGGACAGGGCTCTACGAGCAGTACTTC
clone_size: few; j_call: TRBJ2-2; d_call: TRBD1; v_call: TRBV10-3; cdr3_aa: CAISDGTGGAGELFF; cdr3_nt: TGTGCCATCAGTGATGGGACAGGGGGGGCCGGGGAGCTGTTTTTT
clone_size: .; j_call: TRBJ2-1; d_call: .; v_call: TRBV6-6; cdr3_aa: CASSYTTGNEQFF; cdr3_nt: TGTGCCAGCAGTTACACCACAGGGAATGAGCAGTTCTTC
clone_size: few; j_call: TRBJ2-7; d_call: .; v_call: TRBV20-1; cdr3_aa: CSAGPGPMEGEQYF; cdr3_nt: TGCAGTGCTGGCCCCGGACCCATGGAGGGCGAGCAGTACTTC
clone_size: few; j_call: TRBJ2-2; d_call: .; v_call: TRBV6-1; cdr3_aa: CASRFSRARAGELFF; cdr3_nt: TGTGCCAGCAGATTTAGCAGGGCCCGAGCCGGGGAGCTGTTTTTT
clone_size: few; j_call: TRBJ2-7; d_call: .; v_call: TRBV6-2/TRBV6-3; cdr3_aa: CASTVPGLRYEQYF; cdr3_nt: TGTGCCAGCACTGTGCCTGGACTGCGCTACGAGCAGTACTTC
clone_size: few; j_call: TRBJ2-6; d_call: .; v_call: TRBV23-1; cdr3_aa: CANYSLSGANVLTF; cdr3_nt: TGCGCCAACTACAGCCTCTCTGGGGCCAACGTCCTGACTTTC
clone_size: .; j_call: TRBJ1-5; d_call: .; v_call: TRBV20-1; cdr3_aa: CSACGTSWDQPQHF; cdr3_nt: TGCAGTGCTTGCGGGACGAGTTGGGATCAGCCCCAGCATTTT
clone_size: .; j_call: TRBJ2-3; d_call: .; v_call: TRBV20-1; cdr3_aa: CSAQLGADTQYF; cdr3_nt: TGCAGTGCCCAGTTGGGGGCAGATACGCAGTATTTT
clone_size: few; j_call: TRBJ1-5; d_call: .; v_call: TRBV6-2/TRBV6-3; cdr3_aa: CASSYSTHLIQGNQPQHF; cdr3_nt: TGTGCCAGCAGTTACTCGACCCACCTAATCCAAGGGAATCAGCCCCAGCATTTT
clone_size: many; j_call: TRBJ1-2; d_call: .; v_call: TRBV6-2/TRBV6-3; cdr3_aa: CASNRNPAAINYGYTF; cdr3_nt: TGTGCCAGCAACCGAAACCCCGCGGCAATAAACTATGGCTACACCTTC
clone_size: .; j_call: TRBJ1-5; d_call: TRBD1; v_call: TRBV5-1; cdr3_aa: CASSLEAGGGNQPQHF; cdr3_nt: TGCGCCAGCAGCTTGGAGGCAGGGGGGGGGAATCAGCCCCAGCATTTT
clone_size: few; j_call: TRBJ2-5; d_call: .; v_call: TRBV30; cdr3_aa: CAWSVGGSQETQYF; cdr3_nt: TGTGCCTGGAGTGTTGGAGGGAGCCAAGAGACCCAGTACTTC
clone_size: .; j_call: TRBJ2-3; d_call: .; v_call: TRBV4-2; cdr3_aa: CASSLPGELDTQYF; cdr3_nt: TGTGCCAGCAGCCTCCCGGGGGAGCTAGATACGCAGTATTTT
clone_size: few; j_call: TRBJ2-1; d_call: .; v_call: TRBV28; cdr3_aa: CASKSAGNEQFF; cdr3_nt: TGTGCCAGCAAATCAGCGGGTAATGAGCAGTTCTTC
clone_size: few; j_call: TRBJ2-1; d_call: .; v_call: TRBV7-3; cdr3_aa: CASSPQGRGVEQFF; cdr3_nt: TGTGCCAGCAGCCCCCAAGGGAGAGGTGTTGAGCAGTTCTTC
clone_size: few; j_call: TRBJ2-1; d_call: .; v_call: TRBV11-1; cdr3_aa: CASSLGMSSYNEQFF; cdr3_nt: TGTGCCAGCAGCTTGGGCATGAGCTCCTACAATGAGCAGTTCTTC
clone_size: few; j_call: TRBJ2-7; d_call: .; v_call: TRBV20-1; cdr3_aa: CSASGERAGDSYEQYF; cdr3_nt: TGCAGTGCTAGTGGCGAAAGGGCAGGAGACTCCTACGAGCAGTACTTC
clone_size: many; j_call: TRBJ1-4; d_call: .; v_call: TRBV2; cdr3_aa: CASRVAFANEKLFF; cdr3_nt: TGTGCCAGCAGAGTGGCCTTCGCTAATGAAAAACTGTTTTTT